The 10 T cell receptor beta chains below come from one sample, sequenced in a study of shared T cell receptors in the human thymus. Sequenced by immunoSEQ multiplex PCR; TCRdb stores in-frame clones only, minus some. Of 450,000 to 650,000 clones listed, 70% to 80% were seen once; the top ten hold 0.013%. These sequences were also reported in another study, on human thymus T cells.

Sequenced material: thymocytes. Receptors originate from a boy under two years old with a congenital heart defect.

This clone has just one count. The chain is built from TRBV27 and TRBJ2-3; 9 nucleotides agree with TRBD1. V was clipped by 5 bases and J by 4 bases; unmatched bases: 10. The CDR3 totals 16 residues. Germline-derived CDR1 and CDR2 are MNHEY and SMNVEV (reference sequence). CDR3 nucleotide sequence: TGTGCCAGCAGTCCGCCGGGACAGGGCAGGTCAGATACGCAGTATTTT. It is translated as CASSPPGQGRSDTQYF.

The gene calls are TRBV10-1 and TRBJ2-5; TRBD1 matches at 8 bases. CDR3 size: 16 residues. The trim removed 1 base at V and 2 bases at J, leaving 6 bases unmatched. The V gene's germline CDR1 is WNHNN and CDR2 SYGVQD (reference sequence). In DNA, the CDR3 is TGCGCCAGCAGTGAGTTAGTCGGGACAGGACAAGAGACCCAGTACTTC. This sequence encodes CASSELVGTGQETQYF.

The chain is built from TRBV6-5 and TRBJ2-1; D is unclear. V dropped 6 bases and J dropped 0 bases, with 9 bases sitting between them. The germline V gene encodes CDR1 MNHEY and CDR2 SVGAGI. The CDR3 is 14 amino acids. DNA of the CDR3: TGTGCCAGCAGCATTCTAAGCTCCTACAATGAGCAGTTCTTC. Its protein product is CASSILSSYNEQFF.

The V and J genes are TRBV28 and TRBJ2-7, with 10 bases identical to TRBD2. Germline CDR1 is MDHEN and CDR2 is SYDVKM. The CDR3 has 14 amino acids. J was trimmed by 0 bases and V by 7 bases; bases with no gene match: 3. CDR3 nucleotides: TGTGCCAGCACGGGACTAGCGCACTCCTACGAGCAGTACTTC. It specifies CASTGLAHSYEQYF.

V gene TRBV6-1 combines with J gene TRBJ1-2; tentative D call: TRBD1 (5 bases). Germline loops: CDR1 MNHNS, CDR2 SASEGT. The CDR3 extends over 15 amino acids. V lost 5 bases and J lost 1, with 14 bases in between. The CDR3 DNA is TGTGCCAGCAGTATAACTCACAGGAATAACTATGGCTACACCTTC. Translation: CASSITHRNNYGYTF.

The V gene is TRBV28, the J gene TRBJ2-5; D gene unclear. Germline CDR1 and CDR2: MDHEN and SYDVKM. The CDR3 consists of 15 residues. The ends were cut back, 2 bases at V and 0 bases at J, with 10 bases in the middle. The CDR3 loop is CASSLASRNQETQYF. Here the CDR3 DNA reads TGTGCCAGCAGTTTAGCGAGCAGGAACCAAGAGACCCAGTACTTC.

The chain carries TRBV4-3 and TRBJ2-7; TRBD2 agrees at 12 bases. The V and J ends lost 5 bases and 1 base, in that order; junction bases with no gene match: 6. Per the germline V gene, CDR1 is LGHNA and CDR2 is YSLEER. The CDR3 consists of 16 residues. The CDR3 reads CASSAQLAGGSYEQYF. As DNA, the CDR3 is TGCGCCAGCAGCGCCCAACTAGCGGGAGGATCCTACGAGCAGTACTTC.

The gene calls are TRBV28 and TRBJ2-1, with 12 bases identical to TRBD2. The junction had 6 bases not matched to a gene; V was cut back by 2 bases and J by 4 bases. CDR1 MDHEN and CDR2 SYDVKM come from the germline V gene. This CDR3 is 17 amino acids long. CDR3 sequence: CASSLPLLAGGYNEQFF. In DNA form, the CDR3 reads TGTGCCAGCAGTTTACCGCTACTAGCGGGGGGATACAATGAGCAGTTCTTC. Based on the CDR3 plus reference TRBV28 and TRBJ2-1, the full variable domain is DVKVTQSSRYLVKRTGEKVFLECVQDMDHENMFWYRQDPGLGLRLIYFSYDVKMKEKGDIPEGYSVSREKKERFSLILESASTNQTSMYLCASSLPLLAGGYNEQFFGPGTRLTVL.

This chain links TRBV28 with TRBJ2-3; TRBD2 matches 7 bases. Germline assignment: CDR1 MDHEN and CDR2 SYDVKM. Trimming at V came to 0 bases and at J to 6 bases, leaving 6 bases not matched to a gene. The CDR3 covers 15 residues. CDR3 sequence: CASSLWREFGDTQYF. CDR3 DNA sequence: TGTGCCAGCAGTTTATGGCGGGAGTTCGGGGATACGCAGTATTTT.

The V and J genes are TRBV7-3 and TRBJ2-7, with 9 bases matching TRBD1. Germline V lookup: CDR1 SGHTA, CDR2 FQGTGA. The ends lost 5 bases at V and 5 bases at J; junction bases unmatched: 13. The CDR3 contains 16 residues. CDR3 in DNA: TGTGCCAGCAGCCTTTCCGGTGGGACAGGGAAGCACGAGCAGTACTTC. It translates to CASSLSGGTGKHEQYF.